This is a list of T cell receptor beta chains from one sample in a study of T cell repertoires in cytomegalovirus infection. Their antigen targets remain unknown. TCRdb itself ran the reads through MiXCR, one entry per CDR3 protein. The sample lists about 570,000 distinct CDR3 sequences; just under 40% were seen once. This specimen was cultured PBMCs, taken from culture after CMV antigen stimulation. These receptors all stem from a human donor in good health (CMV status not recorded). Some clones in this sample may be carry-over from other donors' samples. CDR3s include the opening cysteine and the closing phenylalanine or tryptophan. Each record gives: clone size, D gene, V gene, J gene, CDR3 protein, CDR3 DNA. The D gene is left open where the match is weak. Only some rows state a clone size, as once, few, many or a class for expanded clones.

.,TRBD1,TRBV6-1,TRBJ2-7,CASSNSGTGDYEQYF,TGTGCCAGCAGCAATTCCGGGACAGGGGACTACGAGCAGTACTTC
.,.,TRBV7-2,TRBJ2-2,CASSPRREETGELFF,TGTGCCAGCAGCCCACGCAGGGAGGAAACCGGGGAGCTGTTTTTT
.,.,TRBV5-5,TRBJ2-1,CASSLAVPYNEQFF,TGTGCCAGCAGCTTGGCCGTGCCCTACAATGAGCAGTTCTTC
few,.,TRBV7-6,TRBJ2-4,CASTGDKNIQYF,TGTGCCAGCACCGGGGACAAAAACATTCAGTACTTC
.,TRBD1,TRBV19,TRBJ1-5,CASSIAPRTGHNQPQHF,TGTGCCAGTAGTATAGCCCCGCGGACAGGACACAATCAGCCCCAGCATTTT
few,.,TRBV10-2,TRBJ2-2,CASSNSHGELFF,TGCGCCAGCAGTAACAGCCACGGGGAGCTGTTTTTT
.,.,TRBV5-6,TRBJ2-7,CASSSPGGASYEQYF,TGTGCCAGCAGCTCGCCAGGCGGGGCGTCCTACGAGCAGTACTTC
.,.,TRBV6-2/TRBV6-3,TRBJ1-5,CASSDKARNQPQHF,TGTGCCAGCAGTGACAAAGCACGCAATCAGCCCCAGCATTTT
.,.,TRBV6-1,TRBJ1-2,CASSVTTGYLSNYGYTF,TGTGCCAGCAGTGTAACTACAGGGTATTTAAGTAACTATGGCTACACCTTC
.,.,TRBV6-2/TRBV6-3,TRBJ2-7,CASRYNIWGEQYF,TGTGCCAGCAGGTATAATATCTGGGGCGAGCAGTACTTC
few,TRBD2,TRBV7-6,TRBJ2-3,CASSSGLAGGSGTDTQYF,TGTGCCAGCAGCTCGGGACTAGCGGGAGGATCTGGCACAGATACGCAGTATTTT
.,TRBD2,TRBV27,TRBJ2-7,CASQGLAGAYEQYF,TGTGCCAGCCAAGGACTAGCAGGAGCCTACGAGCAGTACTTC
.,.,TRBV4-1,TRBJ1-5,CASSQDMGWQPQHF,TGCGCCAGCAGCCAAGATATGGGGTGGCAGCCCCAGCATTTT
.,TRBD1,TRBV18,TRBJ2-7,CASSPPVDRSYEQYF,TGTGCCAGCTCACCACCGGTGGACAGGTCCTACGAGCAGTACTTC
.,TRBD1,TRBV6-1,TRBJ2-1,CASSSDGQGLGNEQFF,TGTGCCAGCAGCTCCGACGGACAGGGGCTGGGCAATGAGCAGTTCTTC
few,.,TRBV7-2,TRBJ1-1,CASSSSVGTEAFF,TGTGCCAGCAGCTCTTCCGTCGGGACTGAAGCTTTCTTT
few,.,TRBV7-9,TRBJ2-5,CASSYPRQGQETQYF,TGTGCCAGCAGCTACCCCCGGCAGGGCCAAGAGACCCAGTACTTC